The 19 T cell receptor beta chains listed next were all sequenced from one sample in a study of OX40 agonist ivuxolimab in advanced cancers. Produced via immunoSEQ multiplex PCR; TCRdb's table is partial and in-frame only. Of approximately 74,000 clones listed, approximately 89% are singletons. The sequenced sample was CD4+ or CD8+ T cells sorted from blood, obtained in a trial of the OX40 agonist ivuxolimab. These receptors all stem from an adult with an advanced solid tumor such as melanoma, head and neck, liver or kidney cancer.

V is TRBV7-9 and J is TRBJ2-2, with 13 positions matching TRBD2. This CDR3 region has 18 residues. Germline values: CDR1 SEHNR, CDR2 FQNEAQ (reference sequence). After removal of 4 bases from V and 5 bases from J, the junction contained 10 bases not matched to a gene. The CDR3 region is CASSSGTSGTSGTGELFF. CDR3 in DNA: TGTGCCAGCAGCTCCGGGACTAGCGGGACCTCGGGGACCGGGGAGCTGTTTTTT.

The CDR3 region is CASSPYSRTDTQYF. DNA for the CDR3: TGTGCCAGCAGTCCGTATTCCCGGACAGATACGCAGTATTTT. The V call is TRBV28, the J call TRBJ2-3; D remains unclear. Germline loops: CDR1 MDHEN, CDR2 SYDVKM. Trimming stripped 5 bases from V and 3 bases from J, with 12 bases between. This CDR3 region has 14 residues. Full variable domain (remainder filled in from reference TRBV28 and TRBJ2-3): DVKVTQSSRYLVKRTGEKVFLECVQDMDHENMFWYRQDPGLGLRLIYFSYDVKMKEKGDIPEGYSVSREKKERFSLILESASTNQTSMYLCASSPYSRTDTQYFGPGTRLTVL.

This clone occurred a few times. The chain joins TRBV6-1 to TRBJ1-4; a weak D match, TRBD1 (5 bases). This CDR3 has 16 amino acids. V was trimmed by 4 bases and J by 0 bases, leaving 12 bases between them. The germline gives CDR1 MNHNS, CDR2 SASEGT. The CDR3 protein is CASSARKGTTNEKLFF. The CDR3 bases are TGTGCCAGCAGTGCTCGTAAGGGGACAACTAATGAAAAACTGTTTTTT.

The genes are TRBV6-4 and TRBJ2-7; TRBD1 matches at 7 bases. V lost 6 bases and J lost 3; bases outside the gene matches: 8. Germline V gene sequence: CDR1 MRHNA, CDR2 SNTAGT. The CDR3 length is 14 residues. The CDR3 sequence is CASRERGLFYEQYF. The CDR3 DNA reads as TGTGCCAGCAGGGAGAGGGGGCTATTCTACGAGCAGTACTTC.

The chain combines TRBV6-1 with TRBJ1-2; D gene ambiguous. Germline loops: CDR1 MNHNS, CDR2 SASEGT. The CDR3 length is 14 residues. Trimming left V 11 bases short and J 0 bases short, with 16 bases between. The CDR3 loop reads CAGRRTGSNYGYTF. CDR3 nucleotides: TGTGCCGGAAGGAGAACGGGTTCTAACTATGGCTACACCTTC.

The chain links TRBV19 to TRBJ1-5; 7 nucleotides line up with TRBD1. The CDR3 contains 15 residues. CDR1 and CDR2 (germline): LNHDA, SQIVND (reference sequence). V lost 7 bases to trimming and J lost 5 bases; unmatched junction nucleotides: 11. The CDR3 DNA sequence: TGTGCCAGTAAACAGACAGGGCCGATTTATCAGCCCCAGCATTTT. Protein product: CASKQTGPIYQPQHF.

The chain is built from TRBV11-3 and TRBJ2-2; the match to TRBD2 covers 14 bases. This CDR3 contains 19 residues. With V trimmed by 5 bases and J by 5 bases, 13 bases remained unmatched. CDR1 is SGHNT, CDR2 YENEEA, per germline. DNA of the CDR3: TGTGCCAGCAGCCGAACTGGGACTAGCGGGAGTGTTGGTACCGGGGAGCTGTTTTTT. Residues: CASSRTGTSGSVGTGELFF.

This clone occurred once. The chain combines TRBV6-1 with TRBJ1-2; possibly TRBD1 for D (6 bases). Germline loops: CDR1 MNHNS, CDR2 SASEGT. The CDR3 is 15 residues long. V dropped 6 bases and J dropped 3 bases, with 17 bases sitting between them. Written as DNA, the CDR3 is TGTGCCAGCAGGGGGGGGGCAGGGAGGGACTATGGCTACACCTTC. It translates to CASRGGAGRDYGYTF.

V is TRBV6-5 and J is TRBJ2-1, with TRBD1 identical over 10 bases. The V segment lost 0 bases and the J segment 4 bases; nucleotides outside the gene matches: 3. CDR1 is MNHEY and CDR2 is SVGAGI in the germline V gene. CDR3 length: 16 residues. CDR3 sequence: CASSYSGTGAYNEQFF. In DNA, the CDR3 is TGTGCCAGCAGTTACTCGGGGACAGGGGCTTACAATGAGCAGTTCTTC.

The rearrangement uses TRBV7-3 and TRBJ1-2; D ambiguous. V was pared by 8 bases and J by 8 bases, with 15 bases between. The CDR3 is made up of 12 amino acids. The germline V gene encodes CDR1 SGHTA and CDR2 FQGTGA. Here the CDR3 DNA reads TGTGCCAGCGGCGCGGCGGAGGGAGGCTACACCTTC. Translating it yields CASGAAEGGYTF.

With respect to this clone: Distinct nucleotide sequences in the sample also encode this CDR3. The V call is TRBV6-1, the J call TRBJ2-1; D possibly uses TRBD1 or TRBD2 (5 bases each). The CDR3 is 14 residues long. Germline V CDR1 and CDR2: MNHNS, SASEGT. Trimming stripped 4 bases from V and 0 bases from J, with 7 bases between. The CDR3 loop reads CASSGGSSYNEQFF. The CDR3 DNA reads TGTGCCAGCAGTGGGGGGAGCTCCTACAATGAGCAGTTCTTC.

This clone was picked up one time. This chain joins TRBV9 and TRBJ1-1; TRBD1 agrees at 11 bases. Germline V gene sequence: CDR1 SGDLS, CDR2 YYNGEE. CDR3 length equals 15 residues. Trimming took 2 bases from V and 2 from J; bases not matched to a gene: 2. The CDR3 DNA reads TGTGCCAGCAGCGTTGGGACAGGGGGAAACACTGAAGCTTTCTTT. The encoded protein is CASSVGTGGNTEAFF.

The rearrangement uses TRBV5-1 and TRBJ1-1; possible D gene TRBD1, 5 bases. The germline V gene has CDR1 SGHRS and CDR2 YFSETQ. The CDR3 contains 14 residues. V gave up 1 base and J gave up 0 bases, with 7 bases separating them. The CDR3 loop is CASSLQGVNTEAFF. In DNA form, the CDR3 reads TGCGCCAGCAGCTTGCAGGGTGTGAACACTGAAGCTTTCTTT. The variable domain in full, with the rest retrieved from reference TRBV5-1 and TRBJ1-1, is KAGVTQTPRYLIKTRGQQVTLSCSPISGHRSVSWYQQTPGQGLQFLFEYFSETQRNKGNFPGRFSGRQFSNSRSEMNVSTLELGDSALYLCASSLQGVNTEAFFGQGTRLTVV.

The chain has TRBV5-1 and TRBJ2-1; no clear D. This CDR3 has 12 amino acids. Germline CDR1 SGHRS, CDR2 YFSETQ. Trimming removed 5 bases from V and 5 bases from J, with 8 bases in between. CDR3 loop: CASRAQDNEQFF. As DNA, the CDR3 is TGCGCCAGCAGAGCACAAGACAATGAGCAGTTCTTC.

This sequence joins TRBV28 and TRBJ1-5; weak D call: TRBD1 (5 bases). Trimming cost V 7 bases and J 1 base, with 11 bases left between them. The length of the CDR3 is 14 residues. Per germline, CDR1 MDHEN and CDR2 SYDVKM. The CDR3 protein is CASMGDRSNQPQHF. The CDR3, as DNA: TGTGCCAGCATGGGGGATCGGAGCAATCAGCCCCAGCATTTT.

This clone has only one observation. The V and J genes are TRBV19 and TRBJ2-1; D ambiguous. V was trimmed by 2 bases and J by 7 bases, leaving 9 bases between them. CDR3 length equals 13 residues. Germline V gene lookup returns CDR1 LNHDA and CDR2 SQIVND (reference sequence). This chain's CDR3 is CASSIWGRNEQFF. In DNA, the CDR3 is TGTGCCAGTAGTATATGGGGTAGGAATGAGCAGTTCTTC.

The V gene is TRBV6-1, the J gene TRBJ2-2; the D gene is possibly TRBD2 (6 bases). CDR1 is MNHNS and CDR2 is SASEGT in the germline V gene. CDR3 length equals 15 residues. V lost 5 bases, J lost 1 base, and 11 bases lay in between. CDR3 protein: CASSSRDLNTGELFF. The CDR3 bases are TGTGCCAGCAGTTCCCGGGACTTGAACACCGGGGAGCTGTTTTTT.

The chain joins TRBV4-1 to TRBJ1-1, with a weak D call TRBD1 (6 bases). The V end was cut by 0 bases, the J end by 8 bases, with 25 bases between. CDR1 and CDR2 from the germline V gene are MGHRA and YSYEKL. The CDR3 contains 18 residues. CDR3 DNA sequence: TGCGCCAGCAGCCAAGATAGGGGCGTCTCCGGGGGCCTTGGAGAAGCTTTCTTT. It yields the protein CASSQDRGVSGGLGEAFF.

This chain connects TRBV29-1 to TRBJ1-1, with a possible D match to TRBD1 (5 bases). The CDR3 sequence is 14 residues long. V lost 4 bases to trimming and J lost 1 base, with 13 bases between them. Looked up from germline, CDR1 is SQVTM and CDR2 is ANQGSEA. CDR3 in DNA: TGCAGCGTTGGAACCAGGGCTGGGAACACTGAAGCTTTCTTT. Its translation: CSVGTRAGNTEAFF.